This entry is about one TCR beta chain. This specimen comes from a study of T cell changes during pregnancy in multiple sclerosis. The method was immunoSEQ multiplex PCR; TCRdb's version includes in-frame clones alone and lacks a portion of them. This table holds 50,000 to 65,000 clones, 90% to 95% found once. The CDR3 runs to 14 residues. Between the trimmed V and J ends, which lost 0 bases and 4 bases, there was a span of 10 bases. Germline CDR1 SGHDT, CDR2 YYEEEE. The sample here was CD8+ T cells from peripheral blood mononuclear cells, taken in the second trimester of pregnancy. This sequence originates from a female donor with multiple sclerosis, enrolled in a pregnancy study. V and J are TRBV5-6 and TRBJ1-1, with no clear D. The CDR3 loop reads CASSLGPPTTEAFF. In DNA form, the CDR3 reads TGTGCCAGCAGCTTGGGCCCTCCTACCACTGAAGCTTTCTTT.